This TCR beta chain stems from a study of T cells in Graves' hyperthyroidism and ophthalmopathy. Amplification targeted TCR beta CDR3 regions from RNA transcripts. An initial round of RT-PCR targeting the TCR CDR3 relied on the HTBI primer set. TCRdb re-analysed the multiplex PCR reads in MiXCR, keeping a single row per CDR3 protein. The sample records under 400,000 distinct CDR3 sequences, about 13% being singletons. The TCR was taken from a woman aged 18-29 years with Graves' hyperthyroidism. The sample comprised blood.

The CDR3 DNA sequence: TGTGCCAGCAGCTTAGAGGGAACCTATGCAACTAATGAAAAACTGTTTTTT. Translation gives CASSLEGTYATNEKLFF. This chain joins TRBV7-6 and TRBJ1-4; D is unresolved. Germline V gene data show CDR1 as SGHVS and CDR2 as FNYEAQ. This CDR3 has 17 residues. The V end lost 1 base, the J end lost 0 bases, and 12 bases lay between the germline ends. Full variable domain (rest looked up from reference TRBV7-6 and TRBJ1-4): GAGVSQSPRYKVTKRGQDVALRCDPISGHVSLYWYRQALGQGPEFLTYFNYEAQQDKSGLPNDRFSAERPEGSISTLTIQRTEQRDSAMYRCASSLEGTYATNEKLFFGSGTQLSVL.